The rows below give T cell receptor beta chains drawn from one sample of a study of cytomegalovirus exposure and HLA in healthy donors. Sequencing used immunoSEQ multiplex PCR; TCRdb keeps in-frame clones, though not all of them. The sample has about 92,000 clones, about three quarters seen once. What was sequenced was PBMCs. These receptors came from a man over 45 in good health and CMV-seropositive. CDR3s include the opening cysteine and the closing phenylalanine or tryptophan. Each record gives: clone size, D gene, V gene, J gene, CDR3 length, CDR3 DNA, CDR3 protein. D genes are given only for firm matches. A clone size is listed for some rows: how often the clone was seen (once, few, many), or a class if it is expanded.

clone size: few; D gene: -; V gene: TRBV7-9; J gene: TRBJ2-7; CDR3 length: 12; CDR3 DNA: TGTGCCAGCAGCTTACGGAGATACGAGCAGTACTTC; CDR3 protein: CASSLRRYEQYF
clone size: -; D gene: TRBD2; V gene: TRBV25-1; J gene: TRBJ2-2; CDR3 length: 15; CDR3 DNA: TGTGCCAGCACTTCCTGGGGGGGGACCACCGGGGAGCTGTTTTTT; CDR3 protein: CASTSWGGTTGELFF
clone size: -; D gene: TRBD1; V gene: TRBV27; J gene: TRBJ1-5; CDR3 length: 16; CDR3 DNA: TGTGCCAGCGGATTCCGGGGACAGGGGGGGAATCAGCCCCAGCATTTT; CDR3 protein: CASGFRGQGGNQPQHF
clone size: few; D gene: TRBD2; V gene: TRBV9; J gene: TRBJ2-7; CDR3 length: 14; CDR3 DNA: TGTGCCAGCAGCTTCAGCGGGGGAGGAACCGAGCAGTACTTC; CDR3 protein: CASSFSGGGTEQYF
clone size: -; D gene: TRBD1; V gene: TRBV19; J gene: TRBJ1-2; CDR3 length: 11; CDR3 DNA: TGTGCCAGTGGGTGGACAGGTGGCTACACCTTC; CDR3 protein: CASGWTGGYTF
clone size: -; D gene: TRBD1; V gene: TRBV6-5; J gene: TRBJ2-5; CDR3 length: 14; CDR3 DNA: TGTGCCAGCAGAAGGGGACAGATTGCCGAGACCCAGTACTTC; CDR3 protein: CASRRGQIAETQYF
clone size: -; D gene: -; V gene: TRBV29-1; J gene: TRBJ2-7; CDR3 length: 13; CDR3 DNA: TGCAGCGTTGAAGGGACGGGAACCTACGAGCAGTACTTC; CDR3 protein: CSVEGTGTYEQYF
clone size: -; D gene: TRBD1; V gene: TRBV11-3; J gene: TRBJ2-7; CDR3 length: 13; CDR3 DNA: TGTGCCAGCAGCCCGTGGACAGGGACCGAGCAGTACTTC; CDR3 protein: CASSPWTGTEQYF
clone size: -; D gene: TRBD2; V gene: TRBV9; J gene: TRBJ2-1; CDR3 length: 15; CDR3 DNA: TGTGCCAGCAGCACGCGGACTAGCGGGGGGGATGAGCAGTTCTTC; CDR3 protein: CASSTRTSGGDEQFF
clone size: -; D gene: -; V gene: TRBV10-3; J gene: TRBJ2-7; CDR3 length: 15; CDR3 DNA: TGTGCCATCAGTCACACGACTCGGGACATCTACGAGCAGTACTTC; CDR3 protein: CAISHTTRDIYEQYF
clone size: few; D gene: TRBD1; V gene: TRBV6-1; J gene: TRBJ1-5; CDR3 length: 12; CDR3 DNA: TGTGCCTCAAGACAGGGCTGGCAGCCCCAGAATTTT; CDR3 protein: CASRQGWQPQNF
clone size: -; D gene: TRBD1; V gene: TRBV2; J gene: TRBJ1-4; CDR3 length: 12; CDR3 DNA: TGTGCCAGCAGATCGTGGACAGGGAAACTGTTTTTT; CDR3 protein: CASRSWTGKLFF